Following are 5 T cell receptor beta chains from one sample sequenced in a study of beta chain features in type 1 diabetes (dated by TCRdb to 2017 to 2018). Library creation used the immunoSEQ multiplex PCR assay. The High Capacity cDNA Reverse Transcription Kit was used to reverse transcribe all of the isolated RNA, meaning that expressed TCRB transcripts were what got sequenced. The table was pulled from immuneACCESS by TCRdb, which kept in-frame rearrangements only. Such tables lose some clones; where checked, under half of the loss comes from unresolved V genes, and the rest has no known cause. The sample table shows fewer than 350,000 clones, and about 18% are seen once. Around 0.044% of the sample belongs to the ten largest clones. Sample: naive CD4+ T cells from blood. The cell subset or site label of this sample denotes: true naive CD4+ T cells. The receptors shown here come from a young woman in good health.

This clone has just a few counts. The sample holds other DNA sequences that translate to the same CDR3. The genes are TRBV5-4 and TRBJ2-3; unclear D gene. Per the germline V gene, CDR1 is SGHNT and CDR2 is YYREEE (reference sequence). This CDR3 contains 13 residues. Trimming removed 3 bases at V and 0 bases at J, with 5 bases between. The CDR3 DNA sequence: TGTGCCAGCAGCTCGACTAGCACAGATACGCAGTATTTT. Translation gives CASSSTSTDTQYF. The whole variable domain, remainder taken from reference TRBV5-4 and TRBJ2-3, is ETGVTQSPTHLIKTRGQQVTLRCSSQSGHNTVSWYQQALGQGPQFIFQYYREEENGRGNFPPRFSGLQFPNYSSELNVNALELDDSALYLCASSSTSTDTQYFGPGTRLTVL.

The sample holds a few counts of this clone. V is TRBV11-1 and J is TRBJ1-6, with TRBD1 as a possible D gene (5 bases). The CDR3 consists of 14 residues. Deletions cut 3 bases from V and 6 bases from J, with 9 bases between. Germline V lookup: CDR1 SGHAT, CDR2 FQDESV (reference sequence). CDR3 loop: CASSFRDLNSPLHF. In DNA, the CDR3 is TGTGCCAGCAGCTTCAGGGATCTTAATTCACCCCTCCACTTT.

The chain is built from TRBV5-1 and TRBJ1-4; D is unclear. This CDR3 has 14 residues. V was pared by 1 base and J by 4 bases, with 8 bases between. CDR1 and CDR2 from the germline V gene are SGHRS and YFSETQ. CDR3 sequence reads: CASSLSGLNEKLFF. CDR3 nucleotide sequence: TGCGCCAGCAGCTTGTCAGGCCTTAATGAAAAACTGTTTTTT.

DNA for the CDR3: TGTGCCTGGAGATCCGGACAGGGTTCCTACGAGCAGTACTTC. The encoded protein is CAWRSGQGSYEQYF. The chain uses TRBV30 and TRBJ2-7; 8 bases are a match to TRBD1. The CDR3 sequence is 14 residues long. Germline V lookup: CDR1 GTSNPN, CDR2 SVGIG (reference sequence). J gave up 1 base and V 3 bases, and 5 bases lay outside the gene matches.

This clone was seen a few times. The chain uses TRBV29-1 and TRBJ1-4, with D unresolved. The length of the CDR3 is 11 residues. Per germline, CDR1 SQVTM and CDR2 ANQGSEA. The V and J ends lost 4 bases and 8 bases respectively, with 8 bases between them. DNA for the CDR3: TGCAGCGTTGCCGGGGTCGAAAAACTGTTTTTT. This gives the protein CSVAGVEKLFF.